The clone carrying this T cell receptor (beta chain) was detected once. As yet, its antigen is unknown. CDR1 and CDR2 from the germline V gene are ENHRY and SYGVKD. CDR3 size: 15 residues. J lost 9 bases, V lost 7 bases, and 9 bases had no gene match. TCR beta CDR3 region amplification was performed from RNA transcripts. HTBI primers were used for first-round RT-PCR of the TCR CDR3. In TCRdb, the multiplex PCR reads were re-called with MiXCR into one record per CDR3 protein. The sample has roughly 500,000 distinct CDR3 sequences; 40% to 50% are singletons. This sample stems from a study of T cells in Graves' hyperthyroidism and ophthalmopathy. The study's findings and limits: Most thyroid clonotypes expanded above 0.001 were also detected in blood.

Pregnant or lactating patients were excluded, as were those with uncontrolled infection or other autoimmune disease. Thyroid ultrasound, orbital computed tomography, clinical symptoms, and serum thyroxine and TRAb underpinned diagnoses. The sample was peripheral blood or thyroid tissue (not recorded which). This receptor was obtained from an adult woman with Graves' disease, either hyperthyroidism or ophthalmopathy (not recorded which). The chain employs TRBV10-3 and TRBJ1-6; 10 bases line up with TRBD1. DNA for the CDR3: TGTGCCATCAAAGTGACAGGGGGCCAACGTTCACCCCTCCACTTT. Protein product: CAIKVTGGQRSPLHF.